Listed below are T cell receptor beta chains from one sample, sequenced in a study of cytomegalovirus exposure and HLA in healthy donors. TCRdb's copy holds only in-frame clones and misses some; the assay was immunoSEQ multiplex PCR. This table holds about 180,000 clones, more than 60% found once. Sequences were obtained from PBMCs. Receptors were obtained from a woman aged 60-75 years in good health and CMV-seropositive. The conserved cysteine and the conserved F or W are not part of the CDR3 here. Each record gives: J gene, V gene, CDR3 protein.

j_gene: TRBJ2-1
v_gene: TRBV7-6
CDR3aa: ASSLVTGTGAYNEQF

j_gene: TRBJ2-1
v_gene: TRBV7-9
CDR3aa: ASSLVGLGRPEQF

j_gene: TRBJ1-1
v_gene: TRBV29-1
CDR3aa: SVTGTGVEAF

j_gene: TRBJ1-5
v_gene: TRBV23-1
CDR3aa: ASSQSWDRGGWQPQH

j_gene: TRBJ2-3
v_gene: TRBV10-1
CDR3aa: AKRGDRGSDTQY

j_gene: TRBJ2-1
v_gene: TRBV5-1
CDR3aa: ASSPARGRINEQF

j_gene: TRBJ2-6
v_gene: TRBV27
CDR3aa: ASSYGGLGANVLT

j_gene: TRBJ2-7
v_gene: TRBV2
CDR3aa: ASSETSGPYEQY

j_gene: TRBJ2-6
v_gene: TRBV7-3
CDR3aa: ASSLGPPIGANGLT

j_gene: TRBJ2-4
v_gene: TRBV30
CDR3aa: AWSDGGAKNIQY

j_gene: TRBJ2-1
v_gene: TRBV5-1
CDR3aa: ASSLPRQGQDNEQF

j_gene: TRBJ2-5
v_gene: TRBV6-1
CDR3aa: ASSEGVGLRETQY

j_gene: TRBJ2-5
v_gene: TRBV5-4
CDR3aa: ASSVFIAGGQETQY

j_gene: TRBJ2-3
v_gene: TRBV6-5
CDR3aa: ASSYTGLSDTQY

j_gene: TRBJ2-6
v_gene: TRBV9
CDR3aa: ASSVGTGSVSGANVLT

j_gene: TRBJ2-7
v_gene: TRBV6-5
CDR3aa: ASSYRGIDEQY

j_gene: TRBJ2-7
v_gene: TRBV27
CDR3aa: ASSSTGGTPRGYEQY

j_gene: TRBJ1-3
v_gene: TRBV7-8
CDR3aa: ASSPLPGSSGNTIY

j_gene: TRBJ2-6
v_gene: TRBV13
CDR3aa: ASSLFLGQPSGANGLT

j_gene: TRBJ2-5
v_gene: TRBV7-7
CDR3aa: ASSLAPSQETQY

j_gene: TRBJ1-2
v_gene: TRBV6-5
CDR3aa: ASSYFQNYGYT

j_gene: TRBJ2-3
v_gene: TRBV4-1
CDR3aa: ASSQKAGGGGDTQY

j_gene: TRBJ1-3
v_gene: TRBV9
CDR3aa: ASSVTGQLGNTIY

j_gene: TRBJ1-3
v_gene: TRBV2
CDR3aa: ASSRTGSSGNTIY

j_gene: TRBJ2-7
v_gene: TRBV28
CDR3aa: ASSFALAATSYEQY

j_gene: TRBJ2-1
v_gene: TRBV9
CDR3aa: ASSVEGAKVNEQF

j_gene: TRBJ1-4
v_gene: TRBV11-2
CDR3aa: ASSQGRTNEKLF

j_gene: TRBJ2-2
v_gene: TRBV7-2
CDR3aa: ASSFTGGSTGELF

j_gene: TRBJ1-1
v_gene: TRBV10-3
CDR3aa: AISMGQGDTEAF

j_gene: TRBJ2-1
v_gene: TRBV9
CDR3aa: ASSATSGSGNEQF

j_gene: TRBJ1-3
v_gene: TRBV28
CDR3aa: ASRQSGNTIY

j_gene: TRBJ2-7
v_gene: TRBV18
CDR3aa: ASSPPLRGPYEQY

j_gene: TRBJ2-7
v_gene: TRBV28
CDR3aa: ASSSHTGSSYEQY

j_gene: TRBJ1-3
v_gene: TRBV28
CDR3aa: ASIQGNLGLSGNTIY

j_gene: TRBJ2-7
v_gene: TRBV10-1
CDR3aa: ASRVSGQPYPLSYEQY

j_gene: TRBJ2-1
v_gene: TRBV19
CDR3aa: ASSIGPGTRDNEQF

j_gene: TRBJ1-4
v_gene: TRBV27
CDR3aa: ASSPRTGLTEKLF

j_gene: TRBJ2-2
v_gene: TRBV5-8
CDR3aa: ASSLPSLHFRDRATGELF

j_gene: TRBJ2-1
v_gene: TRBV27
CDR3aa: ASSRAGRWDRGYNEQF